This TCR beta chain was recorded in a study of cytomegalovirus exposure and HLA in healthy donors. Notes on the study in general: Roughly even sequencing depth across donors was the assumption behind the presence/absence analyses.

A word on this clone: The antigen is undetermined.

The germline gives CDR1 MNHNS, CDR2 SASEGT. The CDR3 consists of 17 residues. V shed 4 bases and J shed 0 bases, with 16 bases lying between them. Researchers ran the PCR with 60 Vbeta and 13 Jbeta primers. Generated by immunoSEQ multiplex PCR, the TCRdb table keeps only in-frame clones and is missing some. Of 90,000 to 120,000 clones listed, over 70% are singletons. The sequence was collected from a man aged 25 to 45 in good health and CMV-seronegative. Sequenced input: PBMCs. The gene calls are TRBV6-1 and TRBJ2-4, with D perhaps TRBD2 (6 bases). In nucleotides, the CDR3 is TGTGCCAGCAGTGCGGGACTGGGCGAATTAGCCAAAAACATTCAGTACTTC. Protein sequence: CASSAGLGELAKNIQYF.